The 14 T cell receptor beta chains presented below share a single source sample, sequenced in a study of T cell repertoires in cytomegalovirus infection. TCRdb used MiXCR to reprocess the reads, holding one entry per CDR3 protein. The sample yields some 220,000 distinct CDR3 sequences, roughly an eighth seen once. What was sequenced was PBMCs. These receptors were collected from a human donor in good health (CMV status not recorded). Some clones in this sample may be carry-over from other donors' samples.

Concerning this clonotype itself: This clone may be a read error of a much larger clone one base away. The chain carries TRBV6-6 and TRBJ2-5, with a weak D call TRBD2 (5 bases). Germline assignment: CDR1 MNHNY and CDR2 SVGAGI (reference sequence). The CDR3 consists of 12 residues. V was cut by 5 bases and J by 9 bases, with 13 bases left in between. For the CDR3, the DNA is TGTGCCAGCAGTGACGAGGGTGAGTCCCAGTACTTC. This encodes CASSDEGESQYF.

There are many counts of this clonotype. The V call is TRBV7-2, the J call TRBJ2-5; TRBD2 aligns across 9 bases. Germline CDR1 SGHTA, CDR2 FQGNSA. V gave up 1 base and J gave up 1 base; unmatched junction bases: 4. The CDR3 loop spans 16 amino acids. In DNA, the CDR3 is TGTGCCAGCAGCTTAGGCCTACTAGCGGGCCAAGAGACCCAGTACTTC. It specifies CASSLGLLAGQETQYF.

In DNA, the CDR3 is TGCAGCGTTGGCCAGCTCACAGATACGCAGTATTTT. It is translated as CSVGQLTDTQYF. This chain joins TRBV29-1 and TRBJ2-3; D unresolved. There are 12 residues in the CDR3. V was trimmed by 4 bases and J by 2 bases, leaving 7 bases between them. In germline, CDR1 is SQVTM, CDR2 ANQGSEA.

This clonotype occurred many times. The chain couples TRBV7-8 to TRBJ1-4; D is undetermined. The germline V gene encodes CDR1 SGHVS and CDR2 FQNEAQ. The CDR3 has 14 residues. Trimming took off 5 bases at V and 0 bases at J, with 7 bases between the two ends. CDR3 sequence (DNA): TGTGCCAGCAGCACAGCCGCAACTAATGAAAAACTGTTTTTT. It codes for CASSTAATNEKLFF.

This clonotype was detected only a few times. The rearrangement joins TRBV3-1 to TRBJ2-2; possibly TRBD2 for D (7 bases). Trimming stripped 2 bases from V and 0 bases from J, with 22 bases between. This CDR3 is 20 amino acids long. Germline-derived CDR1 and CDR2 are LGHDT and YNNKEL (reference sequence). The CDR3 reads CASSQRRGTGAGPNTGELFF. Written as DNA, the CDR3 is TGTGCCAGCAGCCAAAGAAGGGGGACCGGAGCGGGGCCGAACACCGGGGAGCTGTTTTTT.

This clonotype has at least ten counts. The chain is built from TRBV11-2 and TRBJ2-1; possibly TRBD1 for D (6 bases). V shed 2 bases and J shed 7 bases, with 15 bases lying between them. Germline-derived CDR1 and CDR2 are SGHAT and FQNNGV. The CDR3 is 15 amino acids. CDR3 coding DNA: TGTGCCAGCAGCTTACTTCAGGGGACCGGGAATGAGCAGTTCTTC. Translation gives CASSLLQGTGNEQFF.

The chain links TRBV7-2 to TRBJ2-6, with 7 bases matching TRBD1. CDR3 length: 16 residues. The V gene's germline CDR1 is SGHTA and CDR2 FQGNSA. J gave up 2 bases and V 3 bases, and 4 bases lay outside the gene matches. Here the CDR3 reads CASSFEGAPGANVLTF. For the CDR3, the DNA is TGTGCCAGCAGCTTTGAGGGGGCGCCTGGGGCCAACGTCCTGACTTTC.

This clonotype was observed many times. The chain carries TRBV7-2 and TRBJ2-3; a possible D gene is TRBD2 (6 bases). Germline V gene lookup returns CDR1 SGHTA and CDR2 FQGNSA. This CDR3 region has 16 residues. Between the trimmed V and J ends, which lost 0 bases and 4 bases, there was a span of 14 bases. For the CDR3, the DNA is TGTGCCAGCAGCTTAGCGATGGCGGAGGGGTCAGATACGCAGTATTTT. Translating it yields CASSLAMAEGSDTQYF.

This clonotype was counted a few times. The J gene is TRBJ1-1, the V gene TRBV25-1; D remains ambiguous. The germline V gene has CDR1 MGHDK and CDR2 SYGVNS. The V gene lost 4 bases and the J gene lost 3 bases, with 12 bases spanning the gap. The CDR3 runs 14 residues. The CDR3 DNA sequence: TGTGCCAGCAGTGCGTCCAATAGACACACTGAAGCTTTCTTT. Its translation: CASSASNRHTEAFF.

This clonotype was seen at least ten times. This chain links TRBV4-3 with TRBJ1-5, with D maybe TRBD1 (6 bases). CDR3 size: 14 residues. V was shortened by 0 bases and J by 4 bases, with 7 bases between the two germline ends. Germline CDR1 reads LGHNA; CDR2 reads YSLEER. The DNA for the CDR3 is TGCGCCAGCAGCCAAGATAGGGGGAATCAGCCCCAGCATTTT. Translation gives CASSQDRGNQPQHF.

The chain links TRBV20-1 to TRBJ2-3, with 9 bases identical to TRBD2. There are 13 residues in the CDR3. Losses at the gene ends were 6 bases for V and 1 base for J; bases not matched to a gene: 2. Germline CDR1 reads DFQATT; CDR2 reads SNEGSKA (reference sequence). In nucleotides, the CDR3 is TGCAGTGCCGAGCGGGGGGGCACAGATACGCAGTATTTT. Translating gives CSAERGGTDTQYF.

This clonotype was counted a few times. The chain links TRBV5-1 to TRBJ2-1; TRBD2 might be the D (6 bases). Between the trimmed V and J ends, which lost 3 bases and 8 bases, there was a span of 15 bases. This CDR3 region has 14 residues. The germline gives CDR1 SGHRS, CDR2 YFSETQ. CDR3: CASSYSGSGDEQFF. CDR3 DNA: TGCGCCAGCAGCTATAGCGGCTCGGGGGATGAGCAGTTCTTC.

This chain links TRBV6-6 with TRBJ1-1; D gene uncertain. Germline V lookup: CDR1 MNHNY, CDR2 SVGAGI (reference sequence). CDR3 size: 12 residues. CDR3 amino acids: CAIRQPNTEAFF. DNA of the CDR3: TGTGCGATTAGGCAGCCGAACACTGAAGCTTTCTTT.

This clonotype turned up a few times. The chain joins TRBV28 to TRBJ2-7; no firm D call. CDR3 length: 15 residues. Trimming took 5 bases from V and 3 from J, leaving 17 bases between them. Germline V gene lookup returns CDR1 MDHEN and CDR2 SYDVKM. CDR3: CASSTTGRAIYEQYF. CDR3 bases: TGTGCCAGCAGTACCACCGGAAGAGCAATCTACGAGCAGTACTTC.